The 9 T cell receptor beta chains below come from one sample, sequenced in a study of CXCR3-negative and CXCR3-positive naive CD8 T cells. Whole-study results and caveats: CXCR3-negative naive cells had less hydrophobic TRB CDR3s than did CXCR3-positive naive cells.

The method, 5' RACE with UMI labels, was used to prepare the TRB cDNA libraries. TCRdb reanalyzed the 5' RACE reads and collapses them to one entry per CDR3 protein, without DNA. Its table lists around 130,000 distinct CDR3 sequences. The antigens for these receptors are not known. Specimen: naive CXCR3+ CD8+ T cells from blood. Subset: CD45RO-CCR7+CD27+CD95- naive CD8+ T cells expressing CXCR3 (TNR3+). These receptors were collected from a human donor in good health. Some clones in this sample may be carry-over from other donors' samples.

This chain links TRBV4-1 with TRBJ2-3; TCRdb names TRBD2, which stays unverified in the absence of DNA. The CDR3 runs to 17 residues. Per germline, CDR1 MGHRA and CDR2 YSYEKL. The CDR3 here is CASSLRRVAGDTDTQYF.

This rearrangement joins TRBV5-1 to TRBJ2-7; TCRdb's D call of TRBD1 is untestable without DNA. CDR3 length: 14 amino acids. In germline, CDR1 is SGHRS, CDR2 YFSETQ. CDR3 amino acids: CASSEGGGTYEQYF.

This sequence joins TRBV2 and TRBJ2-7. CDR3 length: 15 amino acids. Germline V gene sequence: CDR1 SNHLY, CDR2 FYNNEI. CDR3 sequence: CASSEALGTSHEQYF. The full variable domain, with the rest looked up from reference TRBV2 and TRBJ2-7, is EPEVTQTPSHQVTQMGQEVILRCVPISNHLYFYWYRQILGQKVEFLVSFYNNEISEKSEIFDDQFSVERPDGSNFTLKIRSTKLEDSAMYFCASSEALGTSHEQYFGPGTRLTVT.

This sequence joins TRBV5-1 and TRBJ2-7; TCRdb picks TRBD1, but there is no DNA to check that call. This CDR3 region has 15 residues. From germline, CDR1 is SGHRS and CDR2 YFSETQ. The CDR3 sequence: CASSLSRDTSYEQYF. Filled out from reference TRBV5-1 and TRBJ2-7, the complete variable domain reads KAGVTQTPRYLIKTRGQQVTLSCSPISGHRSVSWYQQTPGQGLQFLFEYFSETQRNKGNFPGRFSGRQFSNSRSEMNVSTLELGDSALYLCASSLSRDTSYEQYFGPGTRLTVT.

The J gene is TRBJ2-7, the V gene TRBV11-2. CDR3 length: 14 amino acids. From germline, CDR1 is SGHAT and CDR2 FQNNGV. The CDR3 sequence is CASSLVGNSYEQYF.

The chain uses TRBV5-6 and TRBJ2-7; TCRdb selects TRBD2, and the lack of DNA leaves this call unchecked. Germline-derived CDR1 and CDR2 are SGHDT and YYEEEE. CDR3 length equals 14 residues. CDR3 in amino acids: CASSLSGGFYEQYF.

This chain connects TRBV3-1 to TRBJ1-2; checking the TCRdb D call of TRBD1 is not possible without DNA. The CDR3 consists of 16 residues. Germline lookup yields CDR1 LGHDT and CDR2 YNNKEL (reference sequence). The CDR3 sequence: CASQPGQGAIGYGYTF. The full variable domain, rest sourced from reference TRBV3-1 and TRBJ1-2, is DTAVSQTPKYLVTQMGNDKSIKCEQNLGHDTMYWYKQDSKKFLKIMFSYNNKELIINETVPNRFSPKSPDKAHLNLHINSLELGDSAVYFCASQPGQGAIGYGYTFGSGTRLTVV.

The chain links TRBV14 to TRBJ2-1. Germline values: CDR1 SGHDN, CDR2 FVKESK. There are 18 residues in the CDR3. CDR3 amino acids: CASSQDEVIEWQYNEQFF.

This rearrangement joins TRBV30 to TRBJ2-1; TCRdb gives TRBD1 as the D gene, but with no DNA this cannot be confirmed. There are 14 residues in the CDR3. Germline assignment: CDR1 GTSNPN and CDR2 SVGIG (reference sequence). This CDR3 is CAWSVGPGDNEQFF.